This record concerns one T cell receptor (beta chain) sequence. The antigen remains undetermined. These data originate in a study of cytomegalovirus exposure and HLA in healthy donors. Study findings and constraints: About 150 TCR beta chains were listed as cytomegalovirus-associated. It was confirmed in vitro that a few of the CMV-associated chains were specific for CMV antigens.

A multiplex PCR was run with 60 Vbeta primers and 13 Jbeta primers. Under the authors' procedure: Unique TCR beta chains numbered about 79 million in a later analysis, with 10 million to 14 million shared. Sequencing was performed with immunoSEQ multiplex PCR; in TCRdb, only in-frame clones are kept and a portion is missing. V and J calls and clone size are those listed in that table; D and trimming were worked out from the DNA. The table includes fewer than 200,000 clones, about 81% detected once. Per the germline V gene, CDR1 is MNHEY and CDR2 is SVGAGI. This CDR3 contains 15 residues. Deletions cut 2 bases from V and 1 base from J, with 11 bases between.

This clonotype originated in a girl aged 5-17 years in good health and CMV-seropositive. The sequenced sample was PBMCs. V and J are TRBV6-5 and TRBJ1-1; no clear D gene. This CDR3 is CASSYPRGSNTEAFF. The CDR3 nucleotides are TGTGCCAGCAGTTACCCCCGGGGATCGAACACTGAAGCTTTCTTT.